Detailed here is one TCR beta chain. Its antigen is undetermined. The CDR3 consists of 17 residues. V lost 5 bases and J 5 bases, leaving 21 bases between the germline ends. Looked up from germline, CDR1 is SGHVS and CDR2 is FNYEAQ. This sample was included in a study of OX40 agonist ivuxolimab in advanced cancers. Study details: Patients were infused with ivuxolimab every 2 weeks at 0.01 to 10 mg/kg. Broader study findings: The authors also found low normalized T-cell clonal expansion in some nonresponders. Blood T cells, both CD4+ and CD8+, expanded clonally by week 6 at 0.1 to 3.0 mg/kg.

The sampling schedule covered blood at baseline, cycle 4 day 1, and cycle 7 day 1. Assay used: immunoSEQ multiplex PCR; TCRdb lists only in-frame clones, some missing. This sample has fewer than 95,000 clones; around 80% occur once, and the top ten carry 0.35% to 0.45%. The sample here was CD4+ or CD8+ T cells sorted from blood, taken in a trial of the OX40 agonist ivuxolimab. The TCR originated in an adult with an advanced solid tumor such as melanoma, head and neck, liver or kidney cancer. V is TRBV7-6 and J is TRBJ2-2; the D gene is possibly TRBD2 (7 bases). CDR3 bases: TGTGCCAGCAGCCCCCGGGGGAGGGGGAGTAAGACCGGGGAGCTGTTTTTT. This sequence encodes CASSPRGRGSKTGELFF.